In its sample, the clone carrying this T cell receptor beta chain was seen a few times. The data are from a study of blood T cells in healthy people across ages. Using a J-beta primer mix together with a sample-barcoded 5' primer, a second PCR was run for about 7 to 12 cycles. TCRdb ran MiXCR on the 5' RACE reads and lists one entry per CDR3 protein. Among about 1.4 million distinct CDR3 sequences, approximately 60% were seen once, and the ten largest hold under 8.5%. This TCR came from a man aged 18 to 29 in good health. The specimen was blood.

This chain's CDR3 is CASSDRGVGYTF. DNA of the CDR3: TGTGCCAGCAGTGACAGGGGTGTAGGCTACACCTTC. J is TRBJ1-2 and V is TRBV12-3 or TRBV12-4; 8 positions agree with TRBD1. V dropped 5 bases and J dropped 8; count of bases not matched to a gene: 4. This CDR3 is 12 amino acids long.